Shown below are 15 T cell receptor beta chains from a single sample sequenced in a study of shared clonotypes between healthy human individuals (dated by TCRdb to 2019 to 2021). Receptor libraries were prepared by the immunoSEQ multiplex PCR assay. TCRdb obtained this table from immuneACCESS and retained in-frame rearrangements with V and J assigned. These tables miss some clones; where compared with another copy, unresolved V genes account for less than half of the shortfall, and the remainder is unexplained. The sample profile shows roughly 1.5 million clones; approximately 98% of them were found once. The ten largest account for around 0.45% of the sample. Sequenced: naive CD4+ T cells sorted from blood. What the cell subset or site label conveys for this sample: CD45RA+ positively selected. The receptor set was obtained from a man aged 25 to 40 in good health.

The chain combines TRBV30 with TRBJ2-5, with D hard to call. Germline V gene sequence: CDR1 GTSNPN, CDR2 SVGIG (reference sequence). V was trimmed by 5 bases and J by 3 bases, leaving 13 bases between them. The CDR3 is made up of 13 amino acids. CDR3 sequence: CAWAPYPKETQYF. CDR3 bases: TGTGCCTGGGCCCCATATCCAAAAGAGACCCAGTACTTC.

J is TRBJ2-2 and V is TRBV7-6; TRBD1 agrees at 12 bases. This CDR3 is built from 19 residues. V was clipped by 5 bases and J by 0 bases; unmatched bases: 10. Per germline, CDR1 SGHVS and CDR2 FNYEAQ. CDR3 sequence (DNA): TGTGCCAGCAGCCCAGTAAGGGGGACAGGGGGCGCGAACACCGGGGAGCTGTTTTTT. This translates into CASSPVRGTGGANTGELFF.

The chain has TRBV28 and TRBJ2-7; D ambiguous. The ends were cut back, 5 bases at V and 0 bases at J, with 11 bases in the middle. Germline CDR1 and CDR2: MDHEN and SYDVKM. This CDR3 has 14 residues. In DNA form, the CDR3 reads TGTGCCAGCAGTGTAAGGACGAGCTCCTACGAGCAGTACTTC. The encoded protein is CASSVRTSSYEQYF.

V is TRBV7-9 and J is TRBJ2-3, with 10 bases that match TRBD2. Germline CDR1 reads SEHNR; CDR2 reads FQNEAQ (reference sequence). With V trimmed by 5 bases and J by 6 bases, 11 bases remained unmatched. The CDR3 is 16 residues long. The DNA for the CDR3 is TGTGCCAGCAGCACTGGACTAGCGGTTCTAAGGGATACGCAGTATTTT. It yields the protein CASSTGLAVLRDTQYF. Variable domain in full (rest from reference TRBV7-9 and TRBJ2-3): DTGVSQNPRHKITKRGQNVTFRCDPISEHNRLYWYRQTLGQGPEFLTYFQNEAQLEKSRLLSDRFSAERPKGSFSTLEIQRTEQGDSAMYLCASSTGLAVLRDTQYFGPGTRLTVL.

The chain recombines TRBV7-9 with TRBJ2-7; D may correspond to TRBD1 or TRBD2 (5 bases each). CDR1 is SEHNR, CDR2 FQNEAQ, per germline (reference sequence). Between the trimmed V and J ends, which lost 1 base and 3 bases, there was a span of 10 bases. CDR3 length equals 14 residues. CDR3 coding DNA: TGTGCCAGCAGCTTAGAGGGACCCCTCTACGAGCAGTACTTC. Translating it yields CASSLEGPLYEQYF. Supplemented by reference TRBV7-9 and TRBJ2-7, the full variable domain reads DTGVSQNPRHKITKRGQNVTFRCDPISEHNRLYWYRQTLGQGPEFLTYFQNEAQLEKSRLLSDRFSAERPKGSFSTLEIQRTEQGDSAMYLCASSLEGPLYEQYFGPGTRLTVT.

J is TRBJ2-7 and V is TRBV7-2; 10 nucleotides line up with TRBD2. From germline, CDR1 is SGHTA and CDR2 FQGNSA. The CDR3 has 17 residues. The V and J ends lost 1 base and 2 bases, in that order; junction bases with no gene match: 8. DNA for the CDR3: TGTGCCAGCAGCTTAGAGGCTAGCGGGAGTGTGACCTACGAGCAGTACTTC. Its translation: CASSLEASGSVTYEQYF. Looking up the rest from reference TRBV7-2 and TRBJ2-7 gives the full variable domain: GAGVSQSPSNKVTEKGKDVELRCDPISGHTALYWYRQSLGQGLEFLIYFQGNSAPDKSGLPSDRFSAERTGGSVSTLTIQRTQQEDSAVYLCASSLEASGSVTYEQYFGPGTRLTVT.

The CDR3 protein is CASSEILAGVFGYEQYF. In DNA, the CDR3 is TGTGCCAGCAGTGAAATATTAGCGGGAGTGTTCGGGTACGAGCAGTACTTC. J is TRBJ2-7 and V is TRBV2; 9 bases align to TRBD2. CDR1 is SNHLY and CDR2 is FYNNEI in the germline V gene. The V segment lost 2 bases and the J segment 4 bases; nucleotides outside the gene matches: 12. The CDR3 has 17 residues.

The chain recombines TRBV2 with TRBJ2-5; no clear D gene. Germline CDR1 reads SNHLY; CDR2 reads FYNNEI. Trimming took 7 bases from V and 5 from J, leaving 14 bases between them. The CDR3 totals 13 residues. This CDR3 reads CASIQRLLETQYF. CDR3 nucleotide sequence: TGTGCCAGCATCCAACGTCTGCTGGAGACCCAGTACTTC.

The genes are TRBV14 and TRBJ2-3; 12 bases map to TRBD2. This CDR3 has 16 amino acids. Germline V CDR1 and CDR2: SGHDN, FVKESK. The V gene end was trimmed by 4 bases and the J gene end by 7 bases; junction bases not matched to a gene: 9. The CDR3 bases are TGTGCCAGCAGCCGAAAACTAGCGGGAGGTACCCATACGCAGTATTTT. Protein sequence: CASSRKLAGGTHTQYF. Combining the CDR3 with reference TRBV14 and TRBJ2-3 gives the whole variable domain EAGVTQFPSHSVIEKGQTVTLRCDPISGHDNLYWYRRVMGKEIKFLLHFVKESKQDESGMPNNRFLAERTGGTYSTLKVQPAELEDSGVYFCASSRKLAGGTHTQYFGPGTRLTVL.

With regard to this clone: This sample also contains other DNA sequences that code for the same CDR3. The gene calls are TRBV29-1 and TRBJ1-1; D remains ambiguous. The V and J ends lost 1 base and 2 bases respectively, with 8 bases between them. CDR1 and CDR2 from the germline V gene are SQVTM and ANQGSEA. The CDR3 loop spans 13 amino acids. The CDR3 region is CSVEVGANTEAFF. The DNA of the CDR3 is TGCAGCGTTGAAGTGGGAGCTAACACTGAAGCTTTCTTT.

The V gene is TRBV28, the J gene TRBJ2-7; 8 bases map to TRBD1. V lost 5 bases and J lost 4; bases outside the gene matches: 19. This CDR3 region has 18 residues. In germline, CDR1 is MDHEN, CDR2 SYDVKM. The CDR3 reads CASSDKLKANRGRYEQYF. CDR3 nucleotide sequence: TGTGCCAGCAGTGACAAGCTTAAGGCCAACAGGGGGAGATACGAGCAGTACTTC.

The chain employs TRBV7-9 and TRBJ2-3; the D gene is possibly TRBD2 (6 bases). The V end was cut by 5 bases, the J end by 1 base, with 13 bases between. The CDR3 is 15 amino acids. From germline, CDR1 is SEHNR and CDR2 FQNEAQ (reference sequence). The CDR3 here is CASSPRGRGTDTQYF. CDR3 nucleotides: TGTGCCAGCAGCCCGCGGGGCAGGGGCACAGATACGCAGTATTTT.

The CDR3 sequence is CASSLEGTYSYNEQFF. In DNA form, the CDR3 reads TGTGCCAGCTCGCTGGAGGGGACCTACTCCTACAATGAGCAGTTCTTC. V gene TRBV18 combines with J gene TRBJ2-1, with D possibly being TRBD2 (6 bases). The CDR3 sequence is 16 residues long. V was clipped by 6 bases and J by 0 bases, with 15 bases between them. Germline V CDR1 and CDR2: KGHSH, LQKENI.

The V gene is TRBV7-2, the J gene TRBJ2-3, with D hard to call. V was shortened by 3 bases and J by 2 bases, with 6 bases between the two germline ends. Germline V lookup: CDR1 SGHTA, CDR2 FQGNSA. The length of the CDR3 is 13 residues. As DNA, the CDR3 is TGTGCCAGCAGCTTCGAGGCCACAGATACGCAGTATTTT. Protein product: CASSFEATDTQYF.

This clone was detected only once. CDR3 residues: CAITAGLAGYEQYF. CDR3 sequence (DNA): TGTGCCATCACTGCGGGACTAGCGGGATACGAGCAGTACTTC. The J gene is TRBJ2-7, the V gene TRBV10-3, with 13 bases identical to TRBD2. Germline V gives CDR1 ENHRY, CDR2 SYGVKD. Unmatched junction bases numbered 4, after V lost 7 bases and J lost 4 bases. The CDR3 is 14 amino acids.